This T cell receptor (beta chain) was sequenced in a study of blood T cell repertoires in COVID-19. Across the study: The United States, Italy and Spain supplied acute and convalescent COVID-19 samples. T cells, B-cell-depleted T cells, or PBMCs provided the cDNA or gDNA that served as material.

This clone was recorded once. The germline V and J ends were trimmed by 1 base and 1 base, with 10 bases remaining between them. Germline V gives CDR1 SGHVS, CDR2 FNYEAQ. The CDR3 loop spans 15 amino acids. Original processing notes: Reference gene primer amplification in the assay estimated nucleated cell counts. Here immunoSEQ multiplex PCR was the method, and the copy in TCRdb shows in-frame clones only, minus some. D and trimming were read from the DNA, whereas the V and J calls and clone size are those reported in that table. The repertoire holds roughly 200,000 clones, with around 80% as singletons.

The sample taken for sequencing was peripheral blood. The V and J genes are TRBV7-6 and TRBJ1-1, with D possibly being TRBD1 (5 bases). This clonotype originated in a human donor in a cohort sampled during active COVID-19. This chain's CDR3 is CASSLVLGGNTEAFF. CDR3 sequence (DNA): TGTGCCAGCAGCTTAGTACTGGGGGGGAACACTGAAGCTTTCTTT. Looking up the rest from reference TRBV7-6 and TRBJ1-1 gives the full variable domain: GAGVSQSPRYKVTKRGQDVALRCDPISGHVSLYWYRQALGQGPEFLTYFNYEAQQDKSGLPNDRFSAERPEGSISTLTIQRTEQRDSAMYRCASSLVLGGNTEAFFGQGTRLTVV.